What follows are 11 T cell receptor beta chains derived from one specimen sequenced in a study of T-cell memory formation after mild COVID-19. In TCRdb, the 5' RACE reads were re-called with MiXCR into one record per CDR3 protein. Altogether 350,000 to 500,000 distinct CDR3 sequences are present, 23% being singletons, with the ten largest covering 13%. Input material: PBMCs or a T cell subset sorted from them (not recorded which). All receptors derive from an adult woman who had mild COVID-19 (a few samples of this study predate the infection). Cell type and time point are not known.

The rearrangement links TRBV7-2 to TRBJ2-7; D gene unclear. The CDR3 has 16 residues. Germline CDR1 and CDR2: SGHTA and FQGNSA. V lost 1 base, J lost 0 bases, and 13 bases lay in between. The CDR3 coding sequence is TGTGCCAGCAGCTTAGAATCGCCAGTTTTCTCCTACGAGCAGTACTTC. This sequence encodes CASSLESPVFSYEQYF.

The table lists this clonotype with a count of one. The chain uses TRBV29-1 and TRBJ1-1, with D possibly matching TRBD1 (6 bases). The CDR3 totals 15 residues. V gave up 3 bases and J gave up 5 bases, with 19 bases separating them. In germline, CDR1 is SQVTM, CDR2 ANQGSEA. This chain's CDR3 is CSVDGGEVVRTEAFF. In DNA, the CDR3 is TGCAGCGTTGATGGGGGCGAGGTGGTTCGGACTGAAGCTTTCTTT.

This clonotype has a single count. The J gene is TRBJ2-3, the V gene TRBV6-2 or TRBV6-3; D gene unclear. CDR3 length: 12 amino acids. Deletions cut 10 bases from V and 4 bases from J, with 12 bases between. Germline loops: CDR1 MNHEY, CDR2 SVGEGT. CDR3 DNA sequence: TGTGCCACCGCCCCACAAGCAGATACGCAGTATTTT. Protein: CATAPQADTQYF.

J is TRBJ1-1 and V is TRBV29-1, with D maybe TRBD1 (5 bases). Germline V gene sequence: CDR1 SQVTM, CDR2 ANQGSEA. V was pared by 1 base and J by 10 bases, with 10 bases between. CDR3 length: 11 residues. Here the CDR3 DNA reads TGCAGCGTTGAAGCACAGGCGGGAGCTTTCTTT. Protein: CSVEAQAGAFF. The full variable domain, rest sourced from reference TRBV29-1 and TRBJ1-1, is SAVISQKPSRDICQRGTSLTIQCQVDSQVTMMFWYRQQPGQSLTLIATANQGSEATYESGFVIDKFPISRPNLTFSTLTVSNMSPEDSSIYLCSVEAQAGAFFGQGTRLTVV.

This clonotype was seen more than once but under ten times. The chain joins TRBV4-1 to TRBJ2-7; D remains ambiguous. Deletions cut 10 bases from V and 0 bases from J, with 10 bases between. In germline, CDR1 is MGHRA, CDR2 YSYEKL. The CDR3 length is 12 residues. The CDR3 reads CATAANSYEQYF. CDR3 sequence (DNA): TGCGCCACCGCGGCTAACTCCTACGAGCAGTACTTC.

This chain uses TRBV7-8 with TRBJ2-1; 8 bases line up with TRBD2. The CDR3 totals 16 residues. The germline V gene encodes CDR1 SGHVS and CDR2 FQNEAQ. The junction had 14 bases not matched to a gene; V was cut back by 5 bases and J by 8 bases. In DNA form, the CDR3 reads TGTGCCAGCAGCCCGTGGGGAGCGGGAGAATCGGATGAGCAGTTCTTC. Protein product: CASSPWGAGESDEQFF.

The rearrangement links TRBV29-1 to TRBJ1-2; the match to TRBD1 covers 7 bases. The V gene's germline CDR1 is SQVTM and CDR2 ANQGSEA. Unmatched junction bases numbered 4, after V lost 4 bases and J lost 2 bases. This CDR3 comprises 13 residues. Here the CDR3 DNA reads TGCAGCGTTGGGACAGGTTTAAACTATGGCTACACCTTC. It specifies CSVGTGLNYGYTF.

A few counts support this clonotype. V gene TRBV29-1 combines with J gene TRBJ2-5; D perhaps matches TRBD1 (6 bases). V lost 5 bases, J lost 5 bases, and 12 bases lay in between. The CDR3 sequence is 12 residues long. CDR1 is SQVTM, CDR2 ANQGSEA, per germline. CDR3 DNA sequence: TGCAGCGTTACCGAGGGGGATGAGACCCAGTACTTC. Translating it yields CSVTEGDETQYF.

This sequence joins TRBV7-9 and TRBJ2-3, with TRBD1 matching over 9 bases. V lost 5 bases and J lost 1; bases outside the gene matches: 4. The CDR3 runs 15 residues. Germline V CDR1 and CDR2: SEHNR, FQNEAQ (reference sequence). The CDR3 reads CASSLQGARTDTQYF. The CDR3 DNA reads as TGTGCCAGCAGCCTACAGGGGGCTCGCACAGATACGCAGTATTTT.

This clonotype has only a few counts. This chain connects TRBV7-8 to TRBJ2-6; D gene uncertain. Trimming removed 5 bases at V and 3 bases at J, with 14 bases between. CDR3 length equals 16 residues. CDR1 is SGHVS, CDR2 FQNEAQ, per germline. CDR3 nucleotides: TGTGCCAGCAGCCCCTATCAGGAATTTGGGGCCAACGTCCTGACTTTC. Protein product: CASSPYQEFGANVLTF.

This clonotype was seen a handful of times. This chain connects TRBV19 to TRBJ2-1; tentative D call: TRBD2 (6 bases). The CDR3 sequence is 13 residues long. Trimming left V 9 bases short and J 8 bases short, with 17 bases between. Germline V lookup: CDR1 LNHDA, CDR2 SQIVND (reference sequence). DNA for the CDR3: TGTGCCAGCCAGCGGGCACTAGCTTATGAGCAGTTCTTC. It specifies CASQRALAYEQFF. The complete variable domain, with remaining parts taken from reference TRBV19 and TRBJ2-1, reads DGGITQSPKYLFRKEGQNVTLSCEQNLNHDAMYWYRQDPGQGLRLIYYSQIVNDFQKGDIAEGYSVSREKKESFPLTVTSAQKNPTAFYLCASQRALAYEQFFGPGTRLTVL.